These 25 T cell receptor beta chains originate from one sample sequenced in a study of Ad26.COV2.S vaccination and SARS-CoV-2 variants. Sequencing was performed with immunoSEQ multiplex PCR; in TCRdb, only in-frame clones are kept and a portion is missing. The sample consists of about 680,000 clones, approximately 88% of them appearing once. Treatment indicated: roughly 18 received Ad26.COV2.S at low or high dose, single or two shots; roughly 5 received placebo; per-sample allocation not given. It was on day 63 after the first vaccine or placebo injection that samples were taken. This sample comprised peripheral blood, obtained in a trial of Ad26.COV2.S vaccine versus placebo. The receptor set was obtained from a person aged 18-60 years who received the Ad26.COV2.S COVID-19 vaccine or a placebo.

The chain carries TRBV5-1 and TRBJ2-2, with no clear D. The CDR3 extends over 12 amino acids. Germline V CDR1 and CDR2: SGHRS, YFSETQ. The V end lost 7 bases, the J end lost 2 bases, and 6 bases lay between the germline ends. CDR3 sequence (DNA): TGCGCCAGCCATTACAACACCGGGGAGCTGTTTTTT. Its protein is CASHYNTGELFF.

With regard to this clone: Other DNA sequences in this sample translate to the same CDR3. The chain uses TRBV18 and TRBJ2-1; 13 bases align to TRBD2. This CDR3 region has 15 residues. Trimming at V came to 2 bases and at J to 10 bases, leaving 5 bases not matched to a gene. Germline-derived CDR1 and CDR2 are KGHSH and LQKENI. DNA for the CDR3: TGTGCCAGCTCACCAACTAGCGGGAGGGCCGGGGAGCAGTTCTTC. Translation: CASSPTSGRAGEQFF.

The rearrangement uses TRBV29-1 and TRBJ2-3; D tentatively fits TRBD1 or TRBD2 (5 bases each). Germline V lookup: CDR1 SQVTM, CDR2 ANQGSEA. V shed 7 bases and J shed 2 bases, with 13 bases lying between them. This CDR3 is 13 amino acids long. The CDR3 here is CSGHRDHTDTQYF. The CDR3 nucleotides read TGCAGCGGTCACCGGGACCACACAGATACGCAGTATTTT.

Concerning this clone: The same CDR3 can be traced to other DNA sequences in this sample. V and J are TRBV5-1 and TRBJ1-3; D ambiguous. Germline V gene lookup returns CDR1 SGHRS and CDR2 YFSETQ. The ends were cut back, 0 bases at V and 0 bases at J, with 4 bases in the middle. This CDR3 contains 14 residues. CDR3 protein: CASSLGLSGNTIYF. The DNA of the CDR3 is TGCGCCAGCAGCTTGGGTCTCTCTGGAAACACCATATATTTT.

The CDR3 sequence: CASSPPWTGSSGNTIYF. DNA of the CDR3: TGTGCCAGCAGCCCTCCATGGACAGGGAGCTCTGGAAACACCATATATTTT. This chain links TRBV7-2 with TRBJ1-3; 8 bases fit TRBD1. The CDR3 covers 17 residues. Germline loops: CDR1 SGHTA, CDR2 FQGNSA. V was pared by 5 bases and J by 0 bases, with 9 bases of the junction left unmatched.

The chain links TRBV7-2 to TRBJ2-7; the match to TRBD1 covers 11 bases. Per the germline V gene, CDR1 is SGHTA and CDR2 is FQGNSA. The V and J ends lost 1 base and 1 base, in that order; junction bases with no gene match: 3. CDR3 length: 16 residues. The CDR3 region is CASSLGGDRGSYEQYF. CDR3 nucleotide sequence: TGTGCCAGCAGCTTAGGAGGGGACAGGGGGTCCTACGAGCAGTACTTC.

V and J are TRBV12-3 or TRBV12-4 and TRBJ2-7; perhaps D is TRBD1 or TRBD2 (6 bases each). The ends were cut back, 3 bases at V and 5 bases at J, with 11 bases in the middle. The CDR3 is 13 amino acids. This CDR3 reads CASSFTGRNEQYF. In DNA, the CDR3 is TGTGCCAGCAGTTTTACAGGGAGGAACGAGCAGTACTTC.

This clone was recorded a few times. The V call is TRBV19, the J call TRBJ2-7; unclear D gene. Germline-derived CDR1 and CDR2 are LNHDA and SQIVND (reference sequence). The CDR3 consists of 14 residues. V lost 3 bases to trimming and J lost 0 bases, with 9 bases between them. The CDR3 loop is CASSIVLLSYEQYF. The CDR3 region has the DNA TGTGCCAGTAGTATTGTACTCCTCTCCTACGAGCAGTACTTC. The full variable domain, completed using reference TRBV19 and TRBJ2-7, is DGGITQSPKYLFRKEGQNVTLSCEQNLNHDAMYWYRQDPGQGLRLIYYSQIVNDFQKGDIAEGYSVSREKKESFPLTVTSAQKNPTAFYLCASSIVLLSYEQYFGPGTRLTVT.

The J gene is TRBJ2-7, the V gene TRBV23-1; TRBD1 is a possible D gene (5 bases). TRBV23-1 is assigned to the ORF class and has an uncertain function. This CDR3 contains 16 residues. The V end was cut by 0 bases, the J end by 5 bases, with 17 bases between. Here the CDR3 DNA reads TGCGCCAGCAGTCAATCCGGGCTAGAAGGGGCCCACGAGCAGTACTTC. Protein: CASSQSGLEGAHEQYF.

The chain uses TRBV9 and TRBJ2-7; 9 bases are shared with TRBD2. CDR1 is SGDLS, CDR2 YYNGEE, per germline. The V and J ends lost 3 bases and 0 bases, in that order; junction bases with no gene match: 1. The length of the CDR3 is 14 residues. The CDR3 DNA is TGTGCCAGCAGCGGGACTAGCGACTCCTACGAGCAGTACTTC. Translating it yields CASSGTSDSYEQYF.

V usage is TRBV11-2 and J usage is TRBJ2-1, with D possibly matching TRBD1 (7 bases). The CDR3 length is 17 residues. Trimming left V 1 base short and J 6 bases short, with 19 bases between. In germline, CDR1 is SGHAT, CDR2 FQNNGV. This CDR3 reads CASSLGGKGGFFNEQFF. CDR3 DNA: TGTGCCAGCAGCTTAGGCGGGAAAGGGGGCTTCTTCAATGAGCAGTTCTTC. Drawing the rest from reference TRBV11-2 and TRBJ2-1, the complete variable domain is EAGVAQSPRYKIIEKRQSVAFWCNPISGHATLYWYQQILGQGPKLLIQFQNNGVVDDSQLPKDRFSAERLKGVDSTLKIQPAKLEDSAVYLCASSLGGKGGFFNEQFFGPGTRLTVL.

The genes are TRBV4-1 and TRBJ2-7; 7 bases are a match to TRBD1. The CDR3 has 16 amino acids. Germline values: CDR1 MGHRA, CDR2 YSYEKL. Losses at the gene ends were 0 bases for V and 3 bases for J; bases not matched to a gene: 8. The CDR3 protein is CASSQEEGAGVYEQYF. Here the CDR3 DNA reads TGCGCCAGCAGCCAAGAAGAGGGGGCAGGTGTCTACGAGCAGTACTTC.

The J gene is TRBJ2-5, the V gene TRBV2, with TRBD2 as a possible D gene (5 bases). The V end lost 3 bases, the J end lost 4 bases, and 9 bases lay between the germline ends. The CDR3 sequence is 13 residues long. Germline lookup yields CDR1 SNHLY and CDR2 FYNNEI. The CDR3 protein is CASSDPGGETQYF. In DNA, the CDR3 is TGTGCCAGCAGTGATCCCGGAGGAGAGACCCAGTACTTC.

CDR3 sequence: CASSYSGTVNEKLFF. CDR3 bases: TGTGCCAGCAGTTACTCCGGGACGGTTAATGAAAAACTGTTTTTT. V usage is TRBV6-6 and J usage is TRBJ1-4, with TRBD1 as a possible D gene (5 bases). This CDR3 is built from 15 residues. CDR1 MNHNY and CDR2 SVGAGI come from the germline V gene (reference sequence). Trimming stripped 0 bases from V and 4 bases from J, with 9 bases between.

The J gene is TRBJ2-7, the V gene TRBV4-2, with TRBD2 matching over 9 bases. This CDR3 spans 16 amino acids. Germline CDR1 LGHNA, CDR2 YNFKEQ. V trimming: 3 bases; J trimming: 0 bases; junction bases outside the gene matches: 6. The CDR3 sequence: CASSQLTSGNSYEQYF. The CDR3 coding sequence is TGTGCCAGCAGCCAGTTGACTAGCGGAAACTCCTACGAGCAGTACTTC.

The gene calls are TRBV27 and TRBJ1-6, with D hard to call. This CDR3 spans 13 amino acids. Trimming left V 4 bases short and J 5 bases short, with 6 bases between. Germline V gives CDR1 MNHEY, CDR2 SMNVEV (reference sequence). The CDR3 DNA reads TGTGCCAGCAGTTCCAGAAATAATTCACCCCTCCACTTT. Translated, it gives CASSSRNNSPLHF.

J is TRBJ2-3 and V is TRBV7-9, with 7 bases identical to TRBD1. From germline, CDR1 is SEHNR and CDR2 FQNEAQ (reference sequence). Losses at the gene ends were 6 bases for V and 6 bases for J; bases not matched to a gene: 9. The CDR3 runs to 14 residues. The CDR3 loop is CASSYRDSYDTQYF. For the CDR3, the DNA is TGTGCCAGCAGTTACCGGGACAGTTATGATACGCAGTATTTT.

V gene TRBV5-4 combines with J gene TRBJ2-2, with D possibly TRBD2 on 5 matching bases. Per the germline V gene, CDR1 is SGHNT and CDR2 is YYREEE (reference sequence). V gave up 3 bases and J gave up 3 bases, with 12 bases separating them. There are 15 residues in the CDR3. DNA for the CDR3: TGTGCCAGCAGCTCCGACTACGCGCACACCGGGGAGCTGTTTTTT. Protein sequence: CASSSDYAHTGELFF.

The V gene is TRBV4-3, the J gene TRBJ1-1, with D unclear. The CDR3 contains 16 residues. Germline CDR1 and CDR2: LGHNA and YSLEER. The ends were cut back, 1 base at V and 1 base at J, with 13 bases in the middle. The chain's CDR3 is CASSQGMAPGNTEAFF. The CDR3 coding sequence is TGCGCCAGCAGCCAAGGTATGGCCCCCGGGAACACTGAAGCTTTCTTT.

This chain uses TRBV11-2 with TRBJ1-3; D unresolved. The V end lost 5 bases, the J end lost 1 base, and 9 bases lay between the germline ends. CDR1 and CDR2 (germline): SGHAT, FQNNGV. The CDR3 spans 14 residues. The CDR3 region has the DNA TGTGCCAGCAGCGAAGGCTCGTCTGGAAACACCATATATTTT. Its protein is CASSEGSSGNTIYF. Using reference TRBV11-2 and TRBJ1-3 for the parts outside the CDR3, the full variable domain is EAGVAQSPRYKIIEKRQSVAFWCNPISGHATLYWYQQILGQGPKLLIQFQNNGVVDDSQLPKDRFSAERLKGVDSTLKIQPAKLEDSAVYLCASSEGSSGNTIYFGEGSWLTVV.

The genes are TRBV5-4 and TRBJ2-7; possible D gene TRBD1, 5 bases. Germline-derived CDR1 and CDR2 are SGHNT and YYREEE (reference sequence). V was trimmed by 0 bases and J by 2 bases, leaving 12 bases between them. This CDR3 has 15 amino acids. The CDR3 coding sequence is TGTGCCAGCAGCTTGGGAACCACAGGAACCTACGAGCAGTACTTC. It yields the protein CASSLGTTGTYEQYF.

The J gene is TRBJ2-2, the V gene TRBV5-1, with 9 bases lining up with TRBD2. V lost 2 bases to trimming and J lost 5 bases; unmatched junction nucleotides: 4. Germline-derived CDR1 and CDR2 are SGHRS and YFSETQ. The CDR3 loop spans 15 amino acids. The CDR3 spells CASSLPLAGTGELFF. The CDR3 coding sequence is TGCGCCAGCAGCTTACCTCTAGCGGGGACCGGGGAGCTGTTTTTT.

The chain couples TRBV7-2 to TRBJ2-7; the match to TRBD1 covers 10 bases. The CDR3 spans 16 residues. With 3 bases clipped from V and 1 base from J, the junction kept 6 bases outside the gene matches. CDR1 is SGHTA and CDR2 is FQGNSA in the germline V gene. DNA of the CDR3: TGTGCCAGCAGCTTCGTAGGGGACAGGGGATCCTACGAGCAGTACTTC. Its translation is CASSFVGDRGSYEQYF.

This clone was detected only once. The same CDR3 also results from other DNA sequences found in this sample. The J gene is TRBJ2-6, the V gene TRBV5-1; no firm D call. CDR1 SGHRS and CDR2 YFSETQ come from the germline V gene. The CDR3 consists of 15 residues. V lost 0 bases, J lost 1 base, and 5 bases lay in between. CDR3 sequence: CASSLVPSGANVLTF. The CDR3 bases are TGCGCCAGCAGCTTGGTACCTTCTGGGGCCAACGTCCTGACTTTC.

The CDR3: CASSPDGGGGWSPLHF. The CDR3 nucleotides are TGCGCCAGCAGCCCGGACGGGGGAGGGGGTTGGTCACCCCTCCACTTT. The chain recombines TRBV5-1 with TRBJ1-6; the D gene is possibly TRBD1 (6 bases). Germline V gene lookup returns CDR1 SGHRS and CDR2 YFSETQ. CDR3 size: 16 residues. The V end lost 4 bases, the J end lost 10 bases, and 21 bases lay between the germline ends.